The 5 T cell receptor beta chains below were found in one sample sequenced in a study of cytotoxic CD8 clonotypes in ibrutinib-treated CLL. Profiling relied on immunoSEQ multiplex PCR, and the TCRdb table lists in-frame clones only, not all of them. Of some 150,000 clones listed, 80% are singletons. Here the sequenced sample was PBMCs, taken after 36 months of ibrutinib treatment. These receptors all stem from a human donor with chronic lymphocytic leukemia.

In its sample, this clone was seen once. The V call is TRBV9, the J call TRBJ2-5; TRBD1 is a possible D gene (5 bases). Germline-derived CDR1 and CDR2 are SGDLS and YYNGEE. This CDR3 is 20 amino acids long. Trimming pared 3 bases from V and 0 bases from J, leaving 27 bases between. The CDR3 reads CASSGGSGWVGVKYQETQYF. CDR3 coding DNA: TGTGCCAGCAGCGGAGGCTCAGGGTGGGTTGGGGTAAAGTACCAAGAGACCCAGTACTTC.

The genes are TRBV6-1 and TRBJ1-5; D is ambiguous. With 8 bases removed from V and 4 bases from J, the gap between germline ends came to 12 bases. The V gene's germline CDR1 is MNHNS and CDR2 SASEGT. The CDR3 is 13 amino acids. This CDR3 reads CASWFSRNQPQHF. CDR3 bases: TGTGCCAGCTGGTTTTCACGAAATCAGCCCCAGCATTTT.

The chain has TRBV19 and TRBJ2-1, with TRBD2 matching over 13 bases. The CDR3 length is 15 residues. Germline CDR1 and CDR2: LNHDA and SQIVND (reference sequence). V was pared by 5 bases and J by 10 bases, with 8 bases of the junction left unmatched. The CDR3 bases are TGTGCCAGTAGTGCCGGGACTAGCGGGACCATGGAGCAGTTCTTC. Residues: CASSAGTSGTMEQFF.

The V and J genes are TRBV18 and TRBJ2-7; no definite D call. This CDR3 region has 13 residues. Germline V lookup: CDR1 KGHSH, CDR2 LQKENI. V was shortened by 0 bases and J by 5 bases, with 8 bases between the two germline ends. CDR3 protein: CASSPPVADEQYF. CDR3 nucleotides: TGTGCCAGCTCACCACCTGTGGCAGACGAGCAGTACTTC.

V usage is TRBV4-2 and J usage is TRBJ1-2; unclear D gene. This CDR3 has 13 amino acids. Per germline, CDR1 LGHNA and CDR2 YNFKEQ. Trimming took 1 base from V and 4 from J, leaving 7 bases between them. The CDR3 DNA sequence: TGTGCCAGCAGCCAAGGGGGATTCTATGGCTACACCTTC. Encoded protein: CASSQGGFYGYTF.